A selection of T cell receptor beta chains follows, all from one sample in a study of blood T cell repertoires in COVID-19. Profiling relied on immunoSEQ multiplex PCR, and the TCRdb table lists in-frame clones only, not all of them. Of under 200,000 clones listed, roughly 85% are singletons. Material for sequencing was peripheral blood. Source of these receptors: a man aged 55-75 years with active or convalescent COVID-19. Each CDR3 is given with its conserved first and last residue. D genes are given only for firm matches. Part of the rows lack a size; the others show once, few, many or a class for expanded clones.

D gene	V gene	clone size	CDR3 length	J gene	CDR3 protein	CDR3 DNA
TRBD1	TRBV7-9	.	16	TRBJ1-4	CASSAGQGTTNEKLFF	TGTGCCAGCAGCGCAGGACAGGGGACGACTAATGAAAAACTGTTTTTT
.	TRBV19	.	17	TRBJ1-3	CASSASWDSRSGNTIYF	TGTGCCAGTAGTGCTTCGTGGGACTCCCGCTCTGGAAACACCATATATTTT
.	TRBV10-3	.	20	TRBJ1-5	CAISGANVNPPVISNQPQHF	TGTGCCATCAGTGGGGCGAACGTGAACCCGCCCGTGATTAGCAATCAGCCCCAGCATTTT
TRBD1	TRBV30	.	16	TRBJ2-2	CAWRGRQGRDTGELFF	TGTGCCTGGAGGGGAAGACAGGGGCGGGACACCGGGGAGCTGTTTTTT
TRBD1	TRBV6-5	.	14	TRBJ2-1	CASSPGTGWNEQFF	TGTGCCAGCAGTCCCGGGACAGGGTGGAATGAGCAGTTCTTC
TRBD1	TRBV6-6	.	14	TRBJ1-5	CASMGQGRFQPQHF	TGTGCCAGCATGGGACAGGGGAGGTTTCAGCCCCAGCATTTT
.	TRBV7-6	.	11	TRBJ2-5	CASTQGGTQYF	TGTGCCAGCACTCAAGGAGGGACCCAGTACTTC
TRBD2	TRBV5-6	once	14	TRBJ2-3	CASSSTSGGDTQYF	TGTGCCAGCAGCTCTACTAGCGGGGGAGATACGCAGTATTTT
TRBD2	TRBV5-1	.	14	TRBJ2-5	CASSSSGGMETQYF	TGCGCCAGCAGCTCTAGCGGGGGGATGGAGACCCAGTACTTC
.	TRBV2	.	14	TRBJ2-1	CASRPGQLINEQFF	TGTGCCAGCAGACCGGGACAACTAATCAATGAGCAGTTCTTC
TRBD1	TRBV5-1	.	14	TRBJ1-5	CASSFTGDGQPQHF	TGCGCCAGCAGCTTCACAGGGGACGGTCAGCCCCAGCATTTT
TRBD1	TRBV5-1	.	14	TRBJ2-5	CASSRGTGEETQYF	TGCGCCAGCAGCCGGGGGACAGGGGAAGAGACCCAGTACTTC
.	TRBV4-2	once	15	TRBJ1-6	CASSQGTADNSPLHF	TGTGCCAGCAGCCAAGGGACAGCAGATAATTCACCCCTCCACTTT
.	TRBV2	.	14	TRBJ2-2	CASSVHRNAGELFF	TGTGCCAGCAGTGTACACAGGAACGCCGGGGAGCTGTTTTTT
TRBD1	TRBV2	.	14	TRBJ2-7	CASSLDRGRDEQYF	TGTGCCAGCAGTTTAGACAGGGGACGGGACGAGCAGTACTTC
TRBD1	TRBV4-1	.	20	TRBJ1-5	CASSQDRAGGAGTRYQPQHF	TGCGCCAGCAGCCAAGATAGGGCAGGGGGCGCCGGAACCCGTTATCAGCCCCAGCATTTT
TRBD1	TRBV7-6	.	14	TRBJ1-2	CASSLGQGNYGYTF	TGTGCCAGCAGCTTAGGACAGGGGAACTATGGCTACACCTTC
TRBD1	TRBV25-1	.	15	TRBJ2-1	CASSAETGSYNEQFF	TGTGCCAGCAGTGCCGAGACAGGGAGCTACAATGAGCAGTTCTTC
.	TRBV10-3	.	15	TRBJ1-4	CAIRSSEATNEKLFF	TGTGCCATCAGGAGTTCTGAGGCAACTAATGAAAAACTGTTTTTT
.	TRBV10-3	once	14	TRBJ1-4	CAISEGVANEKLFF	TGTGCCATCAGCGAAGGGGTGGCCAATGAAAAACTGTTTTTT
.	TRBV19	.	14	TRBJ1-3	CASSSTGSGNTIYF	TGTGCCAGTAGCTCGACAGGCTCTGGAAACACCATATATTTT
.	TRBV19	.	13	TRBJ2-2	CASSTSNTGELFF	TGTGCCAGTAGTACTTCGAACACCGGGGAGCTGTTTTTT
.	TRBV20-1	once	12	TRBJ2-7	CSASGDSYEQYF	TGCAGTGCTAGTGGAGACTCCTACGAGCAGTACTTC